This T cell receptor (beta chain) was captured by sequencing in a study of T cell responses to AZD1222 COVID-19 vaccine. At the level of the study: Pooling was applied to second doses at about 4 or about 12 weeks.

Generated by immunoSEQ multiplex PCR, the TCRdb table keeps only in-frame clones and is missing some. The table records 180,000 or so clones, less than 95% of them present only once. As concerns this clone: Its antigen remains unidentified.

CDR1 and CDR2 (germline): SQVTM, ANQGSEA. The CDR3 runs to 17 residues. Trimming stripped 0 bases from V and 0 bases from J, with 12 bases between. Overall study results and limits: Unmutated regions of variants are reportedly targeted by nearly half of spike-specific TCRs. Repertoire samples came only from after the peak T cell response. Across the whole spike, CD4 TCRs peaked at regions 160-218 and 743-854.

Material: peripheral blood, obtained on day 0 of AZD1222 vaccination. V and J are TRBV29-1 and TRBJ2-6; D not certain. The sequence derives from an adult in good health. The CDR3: CSVEDRKQSSGANVLTF. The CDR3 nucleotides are TGCAGCGTTGAAGACCGGAAGCAGAGCTCTGGGGCCAACGTCCTGACTTTC.